The clone carrying this T cell receptor (beta chain) was seen many times. Its antigen is undetermined. Germline CDR1 reads SGHVS; CDR2 reads FQNEAQ. The CDR3 consists of 16 residues. With 3 bases clipped from V and 5 bases from J, the junction kept 10 bases outside the gene matches. The sample comes from a study of T cell repertoires in cytomegalovirus infection. Looking at the study overall: Public signatures in TCR beta pointed to CMV infection and matching HLA type.

TCRdb itself ran the reads through MiXCR, one entry per CDR3 protein. The sample carries roughly 190,000 distinct CDR3 sequences, more than 9% recorded once. General study findings and limits: Adding up the frequency of public TCR beta families identified people who carried CMV plus the relevant HLA. The response measured ex vivo was dominated by TCR beta clonotypes (HLA-C-restricted and CMV-specific).

Sequences were obtained from PBMCs. The clonotype comes from a human donor in good health (CMV status not recorded). Some clones in this sample may be carry-over from other donors' samples. The gene calls are TRBV7-8 and TRBJ2-5, with 9 bases lining up with TRBD1. CDR3 sequence reads: CASSFLPGQGSETQYF. In DNA form, the CDR3 reads TGTGCCAGCAGCTTCTTACCGGGACAGGGATCCGAGACCCAGTACTTC. Combining the CDR3 with reference TRBV7-8 and TRBJ2-5 gives the whole variable domain GAGVSQSPRYKVAKRGQDVALRCDPISGHVSLFWYQQALGQGPEFLTYFQNEAQLDKSGLPSDRFFAERPEGSVSTLKIQRTQQEDSAVYLCASSFLPGQGSETQYFGPGTRLLVL.